A selection of T cell receptor beta chains follows, all from one sample in a study of blood T cell repertoires in COVID-19. Repertoires were generated with immunoSEQ multiplex PCR, while TCRdb's copy carries only in-frame clones and drops some. The sample yields about 83,000 clones, around nine tenths seen once. The sequenced material came from peripheral blood. Receptor source: a man older than 75 with active or convalescent COVID-19. Both conserved end residues are part of each CDR3. The order of the fields is D gene, V gene, J gene, clone size, CDR3 length, CDR3 DNA, CDR3 protein. D genes are given only for firm matches. For some rows the clone size is stated as once, few or many, or as a class when expanded; others skip it.

TRBD1	TRBV5-1	TRBJ1-1	-	16	TGCGCCAGCAGCTTACATGGGACAGTTAAGAACACTGAAGCTTTCTTT	CASSLHGTVKNTEAFF
-	TRBV18	TRBJ1-5	-	14	TGTGCCAGCTCATACCAGGGGTGGAATCAGCCCCAGCATTTT	CASSYQGWNQPQHF
-	TRBV10-3	TRBJ1-2	-	12	TGTGCCATCAGTGAGAGAGAGGGAGGCTACACCTTC	CAISEREGGYTF
-	TRBV2	TRBJ2-5	-	13	TGTGCCAGCAGTGACACAGGGACGGAGACCCAGTACTTC	CASSDTGTETQYF
TRBD1	TRBV30	TRBJ1-4	once	13	TGTGCCTGGTCGACAGGGGCTAATGAAAAACTGTTTTTT	CAWSTGANEKLFF
-	TRBV11-1	TRBJ2-1	once	12	TGTGCCAGCAGCGCCGACCGGGGAGAGCAGTTCTTC	CASSADRGEQFF
-	TRBV29-1	TRBJ2-1	-	11	TGCAGCTTTGCCCCCGGGATTGAGCAGTTCTTC	CSFAPGIEQFF
-	TRBV28	TRBJ1-1	-	14	TGTGCCAGCAGTTTAAGGCGGTTGAACACTGAAGCTTTCTTT	CASSLRRLNTEAFF
-	TRBV5-1	TRBJ1-1	-	13	TGCGCCAGCAGCGGAACAGGGTTCACTGAAGCTTTCTTT	CASSGTGFTEAFF
-	TRBV20-1	TRBJ1-2	-	10	TGCAGTGCTAGAGATGAGGGCTACACCTTC	CSARDEGYTF
-	TRBV6-6	TRBJ2-3	-	14	TGTGCCAGCAGTCAAGGGGGTAGCGCAGATACGCAGTATTTT	CASSQGGSADTQYF
TRBD2	TRBV5-1	TRBJ2-1	-	15	TGCGCCAGCAGTTCCACTAGCGGGATCGGATATGAGCAGTTCTTC	CASSSTSGIGYEQFF
-	TRBV5-1	TRBJ1-5	-	13	TGCGCCAGCAGGAGTGATAGCAATCAGCCCCAGCATTTT	CASRSDSNQPQHF
-	TRBV30	TRBJ1-4	-	15	TGTGCCTGGAGTAAGGGGTTGGGGACTAATGAAAAACTGTTTTTT	CAWSKGLGTNEKLFF
-	TRBV6-6	TRBJ2-2	-	15	TGTGCCAGCGGACCGGGATTAAGTTATGTCGGGGAGCTGTTTTTT	CASGPGLSYVGELFF
TRBD1	TRBV20-1	TRBJ1-1	-	15	TGCAGTGCTAGTAAACCCTCAGGGGGGAACACTGAAGCTTTCTTT	CSASKPSGGNTEAFF
-	TRBV25-1	TRBJ1-2	once	12	TGTGCCAGCAGTGCCGAAGGGAGTGGCTACACCTTC	CASSAEGSGYTF
TRBD1	TRBV9	TRBJ1-1	-	16	TGTGCCAGCAGCCCCCGGACAGGGGAGGGGGACACTGAAGCTTTCTTT	CASSPRTGEGDTEAFF